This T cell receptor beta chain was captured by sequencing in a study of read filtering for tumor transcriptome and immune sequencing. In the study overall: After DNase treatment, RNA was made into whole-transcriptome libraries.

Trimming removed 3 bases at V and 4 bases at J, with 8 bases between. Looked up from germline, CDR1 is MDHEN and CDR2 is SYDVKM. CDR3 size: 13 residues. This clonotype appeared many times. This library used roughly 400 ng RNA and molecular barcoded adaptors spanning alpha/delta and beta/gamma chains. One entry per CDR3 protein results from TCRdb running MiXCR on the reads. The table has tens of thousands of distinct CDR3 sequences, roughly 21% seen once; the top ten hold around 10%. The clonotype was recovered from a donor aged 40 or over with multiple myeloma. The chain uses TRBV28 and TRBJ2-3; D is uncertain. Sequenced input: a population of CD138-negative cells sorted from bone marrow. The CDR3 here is CASSFQVPDTQYF. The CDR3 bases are TGTGCCAGCAGTTTCCAGGTCCCAGATACGCAGTATTTT.